This entry lists 32 T cell receptor beta chains sequenced from one sample in a study of tumor-infiltrating lymphocytes in localized non-small cell lung cancer. The protocol was immunoSEQ multiplex PCR, while the TCRdb copy is restricted to in-frame clones and leaves out a portion. The sample lists over 9,500 clones, about 66% seen once, with approximately 6.7% in the top ten. Sequenced input: lung tumor tissue. These receptors all stem from a human donor with non-small cell lung cancer.

The chain joins TRBV5-1 to TRBJ2-7, with D perhaps matching TRBD1 or TRBD2 (5 bases each). The CDR3 covers 15 residues. With 4 bases removed from V and 7 bases from J, the gap between germline ends came to 21 bases. CDR1 and CDR2 from the germline V gene are SGHRS and YFSETQ. The DNA of the CDR3 is TGCGCCAGCAGCCCACGGGGACGGCCGGTCGAGGAGCAGTACTTC. Amino acid sequence: CASSPRGRPVEEQYF.

This clone was counted only a few times. The chain recombines TRBV28 with TRBJ1-6; unclear D gene. The germline V and J ends were trimmed by 1 base and 10 bases, with 11 bases remaining between them. Germline loops: CDR1 MDHEN, CDR2 SYDVKM. The CDR3 length is 14 residues. The CDR3 DNA reads as TGTGCCAGCAGTTTATATCCGGGTAACTCACCCCTCCACTTT. This sequence encodes CASSLYPGNSPLHF.

The chain has TRBV5-1 and TRBJ2-1, with D possibly matching TRBD2 (5 bases). Germline CDR1 and CDR2: SGHRS and YFSETQ. Trimming pared 4 bases from V and 1 base from J, leaving 12 bases between. The CDR3 covers 15 residues. This CDR3 reads CASSVDGGSYNEQFF. CDR3 coding DNA: TGCGCCAGCAGCGTGGACGGCGGGTCCTACAATGAGCAGTTCTTC.

This chain joins TRBV4-1 and TRBJ2-5; no firm D call. V was pared by 1 base and J by 5 bases, with 8 bases between. There are 13 residues in the CDR3. Germline loops: CDR1 MGHRA, CDR2 YSYEKL. For the CDR3, the DNA is TGCGCCAGCAGCCAAGTTCCCCGGGAGACCCAGTACTTC. This codes for CASSQVPRETQYF.

This CDR3 reads CASNGLLGGTEAFF. The CDR3 DNA is TGTGCCAGCAACGGCCTCCTTGGAGGCACTGAAGCTTTCTTT. The chain has TRBV6-6 and TRBJ1-1; no reliable D call. CDR1 is MNHNY, CDR2 SVGAGI, per germline (reference sequence). With 7 bases removed from V and 4 bases from J, the gap between germline ends came to 16 bases. This CDR3 comprises 14 residues.

This clone was seen once. The chain has TRBV30 and TRBJ2-1; no reliable D call. V was trimmed by 0 bases and J by 4 bases, leaving 10 bases between them. The germline CDR1 and CDR2 sequences are GTSNPN and SVGIG (reference sequence). This CDR3 spans 14 amino acids. The CDR3 nucleotides read TGTGCCTGGAGTGTAGGATCGCCGTACAATGAGCAGTTCTTC. It specifies CAWSVGSPYNEQFF.

The rearrangement joins TRBV6-5 to TRBJ2-5, with a tentative D call TRBD1 (6 bases). The CDR3 sequence is 14 residues long. Trimming left V 6 bases short and J 3 bases short, with 14 bases between. Germline lookup yields CDR1 MNHEY and CDR2 SVGAGI. The CDR3 protein is CASRPGQKEETQYF. CDR3 bases: TGTGCCAGCAGACCAGGACAGAAGGAAGAGACCCAGTACTTC.

This clone has just a few counts. This chain uses TRBV2 with TRBJ1-2, with D unclear. V lost 2 bases and J 5 bases, leaving 6 bases between the germline ends. This CDR3 region has 12 residues. Germline-derived CDR1 and CDR2 are SNHLY and FYNNEI. CDR3 bases: TGTGCCAGCAGTGAAAGGAGTTATGGCTACACCTTC. This translates into CASSERSYGYTF.

The V and J genes are TRBV11-2 and TRBJ2-1; 12 bases map to TRBD2. J was trimmed by 7 bases and V by 4 bases; bases with no gene match: 5. Germline loops: CDR1 SGHAT, CDR2 FQNNGV. This CDR3 has 15 residues. CDR3 sequence (DNA): TGTGCCAGCAGCTCCGGGACTAGCGGGCTTAATGAGCAGTTCTTC. Protein sequence: CASSSGTSGLNEQFF.

This clone has a single count. The chain combines TRBV6-1 with TRBJ2-4; weak D call: TRBD2 (6 bases). Germline V gene lookup returns CDR1 MNHNS and CDR2 SASEGT. The CDR3 consists of 14 residues. V was shortened by 7 bases and J by 12 bases, with 22 bases between the two germline ends. The CDR3 nucleotides read TGTGCCAGCACCGTGGGCCGGGGGTGGGAGCGTCAGTACTTC. It specifies CASTVGRGWERQYF.

This clone was seen only once. The chain recombines TRBV5-6 with TRBJ2-5; the D gene could be TRBD1 or TRBD2 (6 bases each). The CDR3 runs 14 residues. With 4 bases removed from V and 0 bases from J, the gap between germline ends came to 10 bases. The germline CDR1 and CDR2 sequences are SGHDT and YYEEEE. In nucleotides, the CDR3 is TGTGCCAGCAGCAGGGGGGTCAACCAAGAGACCCAGTACTTC. Translated, it gives CASSRGVNQETQYF.

V usage is TRBV6-5 and J usage is TRBJ2-1, with D perhaps matching TRBD1 or TRBD2 (5 bases each). The CDR3 has 13 residues. V was shortened by 6 bases and J by 6 bases, with 12 bases between the two germline ends. Germline CDR1 MNHEY, CDR2 SVGAGI. CDR3 sequence reads: CASSRDVLNEQFF. In DNA, the CDR3 is TGTGCCAGCAGCCGGGACGTTCTCAATGAGCAGTTCTTC.

This clone was counted a single time. The chain carries TRBV28 and TRBJ2-3, with 8 nucleotides matching TRBD2. This CDR3 comprises 14 residues. Per germline, CDR1 MDHEN and CDR2 SYDVKM. V gave up 5 bases and J gave up 2 bases; unmatched junction bases: 3. The CDR3 sequence is CASSDGRDTDTQYF. CDR3 in DNA: TGTGCCAGCAGTGACGGGAGGGACACAGATACGCAGTATTTT. The entire variable domain, with the rest obtained from reference TRBV28 and TRBJ2-3, is as follows: DVKVTQSSRYLVKRTGEKVFLECVQDMDHENMFWYRQDPGLGLRLIYFSYDVKMKEKGDIPEGYSVSREKKERFSLILESASTNQTSMYLCASSDGRDTDTQYFGPGTRLTVL.

CDR3 amino acids: CSVSGTGGVSNEQFF. DNA for the CDR3: TGCAGCGTCTCCGGGACAGGGGGCGTCTCCAATGAGCAGTTCTTC. The chain couples TRBV29-1 to TRBJ2-1; 12 bases fit TRBD1. J lost 6 bases, V lost 6 bases, and 9 bases had no gene match. Germline V lookup: CDR1 SQVTM, CDR2 ANQGSEA. The CDR3 runs to 15 residues.

A single count supports this clone. The rearrangement uses TRBV6-5 and TRBJ1-1; TRBD1 matches at 12 bases. The CDR3 covers 14 residues. Germline loops: CDR1 MNHEY, CDR2 SVGAGI. Trimming at V came to 5 bases and at J to 11 bases, leaving 9 bases not matched to a gene. In nucleotides, the CDR3 is TGTGCCAGCAGTGGGGGGACAGGGGGCACTTTGGCTTTCTTT. Its protein is CASSGGTGGTLAFF.

J is TRBJ1-1 and V is TRBV30; the D is unclear. The germline V gene has CDR1 GTSNPN and CDR2 SVGIG (reference sequence). V was trimmed by 0 bases and J by 7 bases, leaving 15 bases between them. CDR3 size: 14 residues. CDR3 nucleotides: TGTGCCTGGAGTGTAAATGGTGGCGGAGGTGAAGCTTTCTTT. Amino acids: CAWSVNGGGGEAFF.

In this sample, this clone turned up a few times. The V gene is TRBV5-1, the J gene TRBJ1-2; D not resolved. Germline CDR1 is SGHRS and CDR2 is YFSETQ. There are 14 residues in the CDR3. V was cut by 0 bases and J by 6 bases, with 12 bases left in between. The CDR3 loop reads CASSLASTENGYTF. The DNA of the CDR3 is TGCGCCAGCAGCTTGGCCTCGACGGAGAATGGCTACACCTTC.

This clone is categorized as medium-sized. The V and J genes are TRBV7-8 and TRBJ2-2, with TRBD2 as a possible D gene (5 bases). Germline CDR1 is SGHVS and CDR2 is FQNEAQ. CDR3 length equals 14 residues. V was shortened by 3 bases and J by 5 bases, with 10 bases between the two germline ends. The CDR3, as DNA: TGTGCCAGCAGCTTCCGAGGAGGAACCGGGGAGCTGTTTTTT. This gives the protein CASSFRGGTGELFF.

The chain employs TRBV7-2 and TRBJ2-3; TRBD2 matches at 8 bases. The CDR3 consists of 15 residues. The junction had 0 bases not matched to a gene; V was cut back by 0 bases and J by 1 base. Germline assignment: CDR1 SGHTA and CDR2 FQGNSA. CDR3: CASSLASGGTDTQYF. DNA for the CDR3: TGTGCCAGCAGCTTAGCTAGCGGGGGCACAGATACGCAGTATTTT.

The chain carries TRBV7-9 and TRBJ1-6; D perhaps matches TRBD1 (5 bases). This CDR3 region has 15 residues. The V gene lost 3 bases and the J gene lost 5 bases, with 11 bases spanning the gap. Germline V gives CDR1 SEHNR, CDR2 FQNEAQ (reference sequence). The CDR3 DNA is TGTGCCAGCAGCTTTCAGGGTAATAATAATTCACCCCTCCACTTT. This encodes CASSFQGNNNSPLHF. Full variable domain (rest looked up from reference TRBV7-9 and TRBJ1-6): DTGVSQNPRHKITKRGQNVTFRCDPISEHNRLYWYRQTLGQGPEFLTYFQNEAQLEKSRLLSDRFSAERPKGSFSTLEIQRTEQGDSAMYLCASSFQGNNNSPLHFGNGTRLTVT.

This rearrangement joins TRBV29-1 to TRBJ2-1; maybe TRBD2 (6 bases). The CDR3 totals 14 residues. Trimming cost V 4 bases and J 5 bases, with 15 bases left between them. The germline V gene encodes CDR1 SQVTM and CDR2 ANQGSEA. CDR3 in amino acids: CSVVGAGLNNEQFF. The DNA of the CDR3 is TGCAGCGTTGTCGGAGCGGGCCTAAACAATGAGCAGTTCTTC.

The V and J genes are TRBV7-2 and TRBJ2-3; either TRBD1 or TRBD2 may supply D (7 bases each). The germline V and J ends were trimmed by 3 bases and 4 bases, with 20 bases remaining between them. Germline loops: CDR1 SGHTA, CDR2 FQGNSA. This CDR3 is 17 amino acids long. The DNA of the CDR3 is TGTGCCAGCAGCTTCCTCTCAGGGGGGGGAAGGTCAGATACGCAGTATTTT. It is translated as CASSFLSGGGRSDTQYF.

The chain combines TRBV5-1 with TRBJ2-7, with D tentatively TRBD1 (5 bases). The CDR3 covers 15 residues. V lost 0 bases and J lost 4, with 14 bases in between. Germline V gene sequence: CDR1 SGHRS, CDR2 YFSETQ. The CDR3 sequence is CASSLAAGQPYEQYF. CDR3 coding DNA: TGCGCCAGCAGCTTGGCCGCCGGACAACCGTACGAGCAGTACTTC.

The chain employs TRBV11-1 and TRBJ1-4; the D is unclear. The V gene lost 5 bases and the J gene lost 10 bases, with 20 bases spanning the gap. The CDR3 extends over 15 amino acids. CDR1 and CDR2 from the germline V gene are SGHAT and FQDESV (reference sequence). This CDR3 reads CASSTRDHQKGKLFF. CDR3 DNA: TGTGCCAGCAGCACCCGGGATCATCAGAAGGGAAAACTGTTTTTT.

The genes are TRBV7-9 and TRBJ1-2; D gene uncertain. The V end was cut by 6 bases, the J end by 8 bases, with 16 bases between. The CDR3 totals 13 residues. Germline V gene sequence: CDR1 SEHNR, CDR2 FQNEAQ (reference sequence). The CDR3 DNA reads TGTGCCAGCAGTCGTGACCCGGGCGGAGGCTACACCTTC. This gives the protein CASSRDPGGGYTF.

The V gene is TRBV19, the J gene TRBJ1-1; D unresolved. This CDR3 is 14 amino acids long. Germline V gene lookup returns CDR1 LNHDA and CDR2 SQIVND (reference sequence). V dropped 6 bases and J dropped 0 bases, with 11 bases sitting between them. The DNA for the CDR3 is TGTGCCAGTAGCTGGGAAAACATGAACACTGAAGCTTTCTTT. Amino acids: CASSWENMNTEAFF. The full variable domain, in which reference TRBV19 and TRBJ1-1 provide the parts outside the CDR3, is DGGITQSPKYLFRKEGQNVTLSCEQNLNHDAMYWYRQDPGQGLRLIYYSQIVNDFQKGDIAEGYSVSREKKESFPLTVTSAQKNPTAFYLCASSWENMNTEAFFGQGTRLTVV.

This clone was picked up one time. V and J are TRBV14 and TRBJ1-3, with TRBD1 as a possible D gene (6 bases). Germline V gives CDR1 SGHDN, CDR2 FVKESK. The CDR3 covers 15 residues. The V gene lost 1 base and the J gene lost 4 bases, with 11 bases spanning the gap. CDR3 sequence (DNA): TGTGCCAGCAGCCAAGGTCGGGGGCAAGGAAACACCATATATTTT. It specifies CASSQGRGQGNTIYF.

The chain couples TRBV19 to TRBJ2-1; tentatively, D is TRBD2 (6 bases). The CDR3 consists of 16 residues. Germline V gives CDR1 LNHDA, CDR2 SQIVND (reference sequence). V was shortened by 0 bases and J by 8 bases, with 17 bases between the two germline ends. CDR3 in DNA: TGTGCCAGTAGTATAGATGCTAGCGCGGTGGGATATGAGCAGTTCTTC. Encoded protein: CASSIDASAVGYEQFF.

This chain connects TRBV5-4 to TRBJ2-1; 9 positions match TRBD2. The junction had 6 bases not matched to a gene; V was cut back by 4 bases and J by 4 bases. This CDR3 contains 15 residues. Germline CDR1 SGHNT, CDR2 YYREEE (reference sequence). In DNA form, the CDR3 reads TGTGCCAGCAGCCGAGCGGGGGGAGAGTACAATGAGCAGTTCTTC. Protein sequence: CASSRAGGEYNEQFF.

The rearrangement links TRBV11-3 to TRBJ2-1; D may correspond to TRBD1 or TRBD2 (5 bases each). V dropped 4 bases and J dropped 5 bases, with 9 bases sitting between them. CDR3 size: 13 residues. The germline V gene has CDR1 SGHNT and CDR2 YENEEA. The CDR3 nucleotides read TGTGCCAGCAGCTGGGGACCACACAATGAGCAGTTCTTC. Translated: CASSWGPHNEQFF.

The chain has TRBV2 and TRBJ2-7; TRBD1 might be the D (5 bases). The CDR3 is made up of 14 amino acids. V lost 1 base, J lost 5 bases, and 12 bases lay in between. Germline V gives CDR1 SNHLY, CDR2 FYNNEI. The CDR3 DNA reads as TGTGCCAGCAGTGAAGACAGGATTTACAACGAGCAGTACTTC. It yields the protein CASSEDRIYNEQYF.

The chain uses TRBV5-1 and TRBJ1-2; D unresolved. The V gene lost 1 base and the J gene lost 0 bases, with 7 bases spanning the gap. The CDR3 has 14 residues. From germline, CDR1 is SGHRS and CDR2 YFSETQ. The CDR3: CASSLPGSNYGYTF. The CDR3 coding sequence is TGCGCCAGCAGCTTGCCCGGGTCTAACTATGGCTACACCTTC.